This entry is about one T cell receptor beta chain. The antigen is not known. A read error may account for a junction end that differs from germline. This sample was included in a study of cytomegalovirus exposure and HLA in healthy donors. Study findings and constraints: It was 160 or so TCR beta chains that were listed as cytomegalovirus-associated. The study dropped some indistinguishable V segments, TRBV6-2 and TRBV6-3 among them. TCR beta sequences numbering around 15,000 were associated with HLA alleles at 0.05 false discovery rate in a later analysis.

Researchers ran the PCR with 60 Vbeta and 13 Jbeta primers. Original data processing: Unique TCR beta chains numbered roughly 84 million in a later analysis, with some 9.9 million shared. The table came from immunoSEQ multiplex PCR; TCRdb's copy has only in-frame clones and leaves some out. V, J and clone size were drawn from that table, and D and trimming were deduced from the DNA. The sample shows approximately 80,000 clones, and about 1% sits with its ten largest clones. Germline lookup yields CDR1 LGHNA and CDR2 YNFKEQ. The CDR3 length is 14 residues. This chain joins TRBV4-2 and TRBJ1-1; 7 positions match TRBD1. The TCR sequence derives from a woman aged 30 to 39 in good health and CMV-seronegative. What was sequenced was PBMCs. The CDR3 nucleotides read TGTGCCAGCAGCCGATTGGGACAGCCAACTGAAGATTTCTTT. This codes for CASSRLGQPTEDFF.